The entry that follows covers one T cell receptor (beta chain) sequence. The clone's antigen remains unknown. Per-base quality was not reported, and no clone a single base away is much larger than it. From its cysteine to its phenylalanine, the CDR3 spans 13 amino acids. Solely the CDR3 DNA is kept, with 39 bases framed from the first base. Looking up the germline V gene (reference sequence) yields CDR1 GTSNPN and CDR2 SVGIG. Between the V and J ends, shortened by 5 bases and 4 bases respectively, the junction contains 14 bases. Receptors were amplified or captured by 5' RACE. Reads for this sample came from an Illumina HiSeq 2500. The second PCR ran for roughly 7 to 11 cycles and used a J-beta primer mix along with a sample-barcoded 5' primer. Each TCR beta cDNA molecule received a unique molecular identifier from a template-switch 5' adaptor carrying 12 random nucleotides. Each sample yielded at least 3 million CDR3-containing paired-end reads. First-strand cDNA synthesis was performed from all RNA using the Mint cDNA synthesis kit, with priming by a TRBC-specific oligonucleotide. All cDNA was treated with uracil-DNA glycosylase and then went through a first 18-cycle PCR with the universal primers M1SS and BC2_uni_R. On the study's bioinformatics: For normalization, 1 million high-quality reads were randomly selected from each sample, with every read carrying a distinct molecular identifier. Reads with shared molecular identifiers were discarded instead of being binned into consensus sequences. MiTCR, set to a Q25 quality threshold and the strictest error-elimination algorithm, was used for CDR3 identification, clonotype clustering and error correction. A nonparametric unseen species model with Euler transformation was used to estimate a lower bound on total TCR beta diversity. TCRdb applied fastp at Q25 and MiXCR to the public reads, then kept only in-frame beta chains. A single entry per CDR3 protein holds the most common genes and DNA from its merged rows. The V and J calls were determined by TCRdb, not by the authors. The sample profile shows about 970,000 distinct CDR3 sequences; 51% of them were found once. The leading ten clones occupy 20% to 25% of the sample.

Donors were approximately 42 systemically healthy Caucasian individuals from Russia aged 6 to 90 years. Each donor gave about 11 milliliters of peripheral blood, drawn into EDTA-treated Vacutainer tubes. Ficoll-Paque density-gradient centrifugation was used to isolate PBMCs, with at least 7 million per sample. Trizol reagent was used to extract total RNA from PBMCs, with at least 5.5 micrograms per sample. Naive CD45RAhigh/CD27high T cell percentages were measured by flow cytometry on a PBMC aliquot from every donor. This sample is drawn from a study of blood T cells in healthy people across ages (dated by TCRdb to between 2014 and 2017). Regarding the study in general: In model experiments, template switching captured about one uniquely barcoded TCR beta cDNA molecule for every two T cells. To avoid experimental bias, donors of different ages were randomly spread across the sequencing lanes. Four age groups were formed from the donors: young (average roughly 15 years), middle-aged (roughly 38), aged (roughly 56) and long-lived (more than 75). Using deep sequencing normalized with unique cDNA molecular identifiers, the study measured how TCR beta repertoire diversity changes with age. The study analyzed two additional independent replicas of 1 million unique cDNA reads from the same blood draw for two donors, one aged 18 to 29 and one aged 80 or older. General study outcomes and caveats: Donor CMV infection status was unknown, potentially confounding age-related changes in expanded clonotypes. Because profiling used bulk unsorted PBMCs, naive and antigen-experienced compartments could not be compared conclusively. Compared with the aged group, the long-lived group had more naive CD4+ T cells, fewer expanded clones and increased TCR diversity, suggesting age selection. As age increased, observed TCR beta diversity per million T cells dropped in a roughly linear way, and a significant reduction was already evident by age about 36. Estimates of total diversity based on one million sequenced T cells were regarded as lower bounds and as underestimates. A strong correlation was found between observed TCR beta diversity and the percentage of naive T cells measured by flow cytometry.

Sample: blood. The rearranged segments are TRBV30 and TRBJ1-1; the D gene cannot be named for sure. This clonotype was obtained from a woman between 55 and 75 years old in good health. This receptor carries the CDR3 CAWEQTRGTEAFF. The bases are TGTGCCTGGGAACAAACTCGAGGCACTGAAGCTTTCTTT. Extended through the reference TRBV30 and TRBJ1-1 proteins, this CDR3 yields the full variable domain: SQTIHQWPATLVQPVGSPLSLECTVEGTSNPNLYWYRQAAGRGLQLLFYSVGIGQISSEVPQNLSASRPQDRQFILSSKKLLLSDSGFYLCAWEQTRGTEAFFGQGTRLTVV.